The clone carrying this TCR beta chain was detected a few times. Its specificity is unknown. This specimen belongs to a study of blood T cells in healthy people across ages. Findings and limits, study-wide: Diversity of TCR beta per million T cells declined in a roughly linear way with age.

With a J-beta primer mix and a sample-barcoded 5' primer, a second PCR ran about 7 to 11 cycles. Each CDR3 protein is one row after TCRdb ran MiXCR on the 5' RACE reads. The sample lists roughly 1,500,000 distinct CDR3 sequences, around 39% occurring once. This TCR derives from a woman younger than 35 in good health. The sample consisted of blood.

The CDR3, as DNA: TGTGCCAGCACTCGGGACATTTTTAGCAATCAGCCCCAGCATTTT. Translating gives CASTRDIFSNQPQHF. The chain carries TRBV6-1 and TRBJ1-5; D is possibly TRBD1 (6 bases). The CDR3 loop spans 15 amino acids. Germline V gene sequence: CDR1 MNHNS, CDR2 SASEGT. Trimming took off 7 bases at V and 0 bases at J, with 13 bases between the two ends.